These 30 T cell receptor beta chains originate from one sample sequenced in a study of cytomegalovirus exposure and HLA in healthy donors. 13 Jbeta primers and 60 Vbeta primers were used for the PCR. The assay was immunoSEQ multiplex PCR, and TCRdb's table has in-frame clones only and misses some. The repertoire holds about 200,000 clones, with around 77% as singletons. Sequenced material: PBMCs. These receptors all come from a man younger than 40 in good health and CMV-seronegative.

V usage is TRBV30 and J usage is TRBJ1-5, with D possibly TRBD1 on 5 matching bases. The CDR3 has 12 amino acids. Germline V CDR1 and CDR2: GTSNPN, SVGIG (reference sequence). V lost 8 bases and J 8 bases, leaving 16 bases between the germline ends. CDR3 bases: TGTGCCGGCGGGGGGGTTAGCAAGCCCCAGCATTTT. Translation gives CAGGGVSKPQHF.

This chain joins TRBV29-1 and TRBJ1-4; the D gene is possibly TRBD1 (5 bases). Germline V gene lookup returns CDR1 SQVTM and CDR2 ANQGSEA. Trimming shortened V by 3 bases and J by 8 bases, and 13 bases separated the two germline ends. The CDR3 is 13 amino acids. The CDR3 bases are TGCAGCGTTGATTCTCCGGGGGACGAAAAACTGTTTTTT. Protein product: CSVDSPGDEKLFF.

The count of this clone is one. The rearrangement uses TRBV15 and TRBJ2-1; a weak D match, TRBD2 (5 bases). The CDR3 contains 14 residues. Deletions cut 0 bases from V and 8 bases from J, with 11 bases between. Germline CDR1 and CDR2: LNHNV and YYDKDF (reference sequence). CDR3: CATSRDGSVDEQFF. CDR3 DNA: TGTGCCACCAGCAGAGACGGTAGCGTGGATGAGCAGTTCTTC.

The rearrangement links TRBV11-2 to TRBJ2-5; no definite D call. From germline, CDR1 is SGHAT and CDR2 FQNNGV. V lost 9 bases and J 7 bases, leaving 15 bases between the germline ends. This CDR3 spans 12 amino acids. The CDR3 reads CASSPLERTQYF. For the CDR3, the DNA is TGTGCCAGTAGCCCGTTGGAGAGGACCCAGTACTTC.

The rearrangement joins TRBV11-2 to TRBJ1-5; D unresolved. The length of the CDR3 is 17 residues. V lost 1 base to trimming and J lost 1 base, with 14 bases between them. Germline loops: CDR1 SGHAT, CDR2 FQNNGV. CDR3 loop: CASSLGRLQLSNQPQHF. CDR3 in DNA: TGTGCCAGCAGCTTAGGAAGATTACAGTTAAGCAATCAGCCCCAGCATTTT.

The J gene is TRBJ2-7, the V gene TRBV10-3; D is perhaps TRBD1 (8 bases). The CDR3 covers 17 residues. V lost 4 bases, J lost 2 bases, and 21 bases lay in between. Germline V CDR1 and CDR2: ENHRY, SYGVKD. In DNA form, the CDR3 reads TGTGCCATCAGTGCCGGGAGGCAGGACAGGGACCCCTACGAGCAGTACTTC. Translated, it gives CAISAGRQDRDPYEQYF.

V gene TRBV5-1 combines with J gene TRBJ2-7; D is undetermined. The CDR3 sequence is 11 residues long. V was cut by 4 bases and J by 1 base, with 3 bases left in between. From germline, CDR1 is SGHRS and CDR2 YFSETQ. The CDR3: CASSASYEQYF. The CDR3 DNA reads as TGCGCCAGCAGCGCGTCCTACGAGCAGTACTTC. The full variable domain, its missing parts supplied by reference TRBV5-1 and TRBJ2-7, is KAGVTQTPRYLIKTRGQQVTLSCSPISGHRSVSWYQQTPGQGLQFLFEYFSETQRNKGNFPGRFSGRQFSNSRSEMNVSTLELGDSALYLCASSASYEQYFGPGTRLTVT.

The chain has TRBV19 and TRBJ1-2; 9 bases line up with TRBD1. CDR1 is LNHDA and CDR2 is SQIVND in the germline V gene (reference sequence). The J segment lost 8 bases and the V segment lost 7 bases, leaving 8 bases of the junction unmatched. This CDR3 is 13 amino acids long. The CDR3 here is CASNRDRVNGYTF. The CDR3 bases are TGTGCCAGTAACCGGGACAGGGTTAACGGCTACACCTTC.

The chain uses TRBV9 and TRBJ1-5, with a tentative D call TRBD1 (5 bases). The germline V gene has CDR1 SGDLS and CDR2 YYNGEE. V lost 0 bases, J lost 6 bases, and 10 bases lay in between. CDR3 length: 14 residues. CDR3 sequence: CASSVGGQGQPQHF. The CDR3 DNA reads TGTGCCAGCAGCGTAGGGGGCCAAGGTCAGCCCCAGCATTTT.

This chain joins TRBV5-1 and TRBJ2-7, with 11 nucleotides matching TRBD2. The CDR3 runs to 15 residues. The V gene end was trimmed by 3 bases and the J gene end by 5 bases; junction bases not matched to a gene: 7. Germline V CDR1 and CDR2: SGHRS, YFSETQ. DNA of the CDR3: TGCGCCAGCAGCTCAGCTAGCGGGAGGATCGACGAGCAGTACTTC. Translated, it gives CASSSASGRIDEQYF.

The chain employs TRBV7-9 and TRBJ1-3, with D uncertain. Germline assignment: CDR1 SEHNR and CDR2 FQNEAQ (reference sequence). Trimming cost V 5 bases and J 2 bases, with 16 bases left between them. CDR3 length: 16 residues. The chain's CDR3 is CASSPPTTATGNTIYF. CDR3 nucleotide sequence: TGTGCCAGCAGCCCACCCACTACCGCCACTGGAAACACCATATATTTT.

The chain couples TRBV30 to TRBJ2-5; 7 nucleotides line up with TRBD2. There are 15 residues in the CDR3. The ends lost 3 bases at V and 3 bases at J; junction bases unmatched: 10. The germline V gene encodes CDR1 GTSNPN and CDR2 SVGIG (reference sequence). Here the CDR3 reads CAWSGRSGGEETQYF. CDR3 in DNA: TGTGCCTGGAGCGGAAGATCTGGGGGGGAAGAGACCCAGTACTTC.

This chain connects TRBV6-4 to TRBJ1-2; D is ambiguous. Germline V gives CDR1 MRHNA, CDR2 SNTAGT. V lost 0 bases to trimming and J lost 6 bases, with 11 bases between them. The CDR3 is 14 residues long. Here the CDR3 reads CASSDSNTVDGYTF. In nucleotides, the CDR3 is TGTGCCAGCAGTGACTCGAATACAGTGGATGGCTACACCTTC.

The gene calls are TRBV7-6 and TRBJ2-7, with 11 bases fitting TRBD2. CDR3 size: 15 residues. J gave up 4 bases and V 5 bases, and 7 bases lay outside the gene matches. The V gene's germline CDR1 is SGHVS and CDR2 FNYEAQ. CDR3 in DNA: TGTGCCAGCAGCCCTGGGACTAGCGGCCAGTACGAGCAGTACTTC. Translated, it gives CASSPGTSGQYEQYF.

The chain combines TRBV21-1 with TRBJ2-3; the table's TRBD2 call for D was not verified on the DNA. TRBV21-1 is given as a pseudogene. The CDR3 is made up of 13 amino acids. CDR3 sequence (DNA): TGTGCCGCGGGGCGGGGATGCACAGATACGCAGTATTTT. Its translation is CAAGRGCTDTQYF.

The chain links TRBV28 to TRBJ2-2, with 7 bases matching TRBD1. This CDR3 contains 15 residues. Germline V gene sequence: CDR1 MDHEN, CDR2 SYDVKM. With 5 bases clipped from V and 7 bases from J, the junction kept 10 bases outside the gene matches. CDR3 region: CASSRGTVFVGELFF. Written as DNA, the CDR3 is TGTGCCAGCAGTAGGGGGACAGTTTTTGTCGGGGAGCTGTTTTTT.

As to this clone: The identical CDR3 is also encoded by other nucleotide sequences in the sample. CDR3 region: CASRGQSYEQYF. As DNA, the CDR3 is TGTGCCAGCCGGGGACAGTCCTACGAGCAGTACTTC. V usage is TRBV6-1 and J usage is TRBJ2-7; 7 bases match TRBD1. Germline trimming cut 8 bases from V and 1 base from J; bases unmatched to any gene: 2. In germline, CDR1 is MNHNS, CDR2 SASEGT. This CDR3 has 12 amino acids.

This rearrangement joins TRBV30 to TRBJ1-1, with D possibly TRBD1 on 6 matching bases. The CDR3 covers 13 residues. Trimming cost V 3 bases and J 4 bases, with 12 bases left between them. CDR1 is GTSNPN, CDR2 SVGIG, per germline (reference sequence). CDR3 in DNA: TGTGCCTGGAGAAGTGGGGGGGCCACTGAAGCTTTCTTT. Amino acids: CAWRSGGATEAFF.

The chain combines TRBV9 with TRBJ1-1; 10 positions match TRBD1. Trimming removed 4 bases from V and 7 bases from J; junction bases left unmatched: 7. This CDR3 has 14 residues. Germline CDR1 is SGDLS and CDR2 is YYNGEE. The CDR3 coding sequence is TGTGCCAGCAGCATGGGACAGGGGCTGGTTGAAGCTTTCTTT. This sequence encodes CASSMGQGLVEAFF.

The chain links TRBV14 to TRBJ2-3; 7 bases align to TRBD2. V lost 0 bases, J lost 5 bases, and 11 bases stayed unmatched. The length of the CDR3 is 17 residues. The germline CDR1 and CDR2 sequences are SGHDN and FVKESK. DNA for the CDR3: TGTGCCAGCAGCCAAGATCGTTCGGCTAGCGGCATAGATACGCAGTATTTT. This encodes CASSQDRSASGIDTQYF.

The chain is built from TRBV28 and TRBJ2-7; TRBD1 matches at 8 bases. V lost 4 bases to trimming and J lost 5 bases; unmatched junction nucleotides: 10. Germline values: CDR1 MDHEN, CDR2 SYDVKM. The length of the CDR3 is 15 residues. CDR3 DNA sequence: TGTGCCAGCAGTTATAACTCAGGGGGCGTCGACGAGCAGTACTTC. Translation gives CASSYNSGGVDEQYF. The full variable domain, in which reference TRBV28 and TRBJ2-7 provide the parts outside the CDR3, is DVKVTQSSRYLVKRTGEKVFLECVQDMDHENMFWYRQDPGLGLRLIYFSYDVKMKEKGDIPEGYSVSREKKERFSLILESASTNQTSMYLCASSYNSGGVDEQYFGPGTRLTVT.

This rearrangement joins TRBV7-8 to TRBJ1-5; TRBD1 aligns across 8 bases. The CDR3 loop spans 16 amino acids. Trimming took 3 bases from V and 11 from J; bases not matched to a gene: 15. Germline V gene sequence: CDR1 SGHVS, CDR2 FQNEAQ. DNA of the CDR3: TGTGCCAGCAGCTTGAAAGTTGGCGGACAGGGTAGGACCCAGCATTTT. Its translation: CASSLKVGGQGRTQHF.

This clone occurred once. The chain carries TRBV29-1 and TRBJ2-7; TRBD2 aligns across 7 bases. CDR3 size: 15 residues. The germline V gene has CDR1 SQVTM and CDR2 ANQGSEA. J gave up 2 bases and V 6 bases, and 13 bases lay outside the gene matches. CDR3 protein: CSVGGLAGGPYEQYF. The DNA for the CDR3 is TGCAGCGTCGGTGGTTTAGCGGGCGGACCCTACGAGCAGTACTTC.

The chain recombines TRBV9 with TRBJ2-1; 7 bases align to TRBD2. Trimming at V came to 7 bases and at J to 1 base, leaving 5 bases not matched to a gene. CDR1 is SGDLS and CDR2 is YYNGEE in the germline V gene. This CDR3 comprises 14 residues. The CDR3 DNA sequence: TGTGCCAGCGGACGCGGGGGTTCCTACAATGAGCAGTTCTTC. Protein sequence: CASGRGGSYNEQFF.

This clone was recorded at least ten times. The CDR3: CAWSDLQGVDEKLFF. As DNA, the CDR3 is TGTGCCTGGAGTGACTTACAGGGAGTTGATGAAAAACTGTTTTTT. The J gene is TRBJ1-4, the V gene TRBV30, with TRBD1 as a possible D gene (6 bases). Trimming stripped 1 base from V and 6 bases from J, with 15 bases between. This CDR3 is 15 amino acids long. Germline V gene data show CDR1 as GTSNPN and CDR2 as SVGIG (reference sequence).

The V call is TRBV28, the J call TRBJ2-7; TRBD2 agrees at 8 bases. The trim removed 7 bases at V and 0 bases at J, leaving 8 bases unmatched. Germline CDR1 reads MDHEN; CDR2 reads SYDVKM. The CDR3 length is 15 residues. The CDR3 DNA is TGTGCCAGCACCCTAGCGGGCCTAAGCTCCTACGAGCAGTACTTC. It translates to CASTLAGLSSYEQYF.

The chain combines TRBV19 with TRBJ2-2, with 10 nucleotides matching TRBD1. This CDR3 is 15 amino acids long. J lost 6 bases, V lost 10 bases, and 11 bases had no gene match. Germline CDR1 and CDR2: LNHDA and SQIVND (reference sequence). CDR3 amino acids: CANKTGTGVAGELFF. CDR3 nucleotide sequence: TGTGCCAACAAAACCGGGACAGGGGTGGCCGGGGAGCTGTTTTTT.

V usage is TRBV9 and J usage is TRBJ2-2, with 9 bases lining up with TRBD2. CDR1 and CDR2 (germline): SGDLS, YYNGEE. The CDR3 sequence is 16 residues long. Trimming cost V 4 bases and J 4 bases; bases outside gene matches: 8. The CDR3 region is CASSQTSGGGTGELFF. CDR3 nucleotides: TGTGCCAGCAGCCAGACTAGCGGTGGGGGCACCGGGGAGCTGTTTTTT.

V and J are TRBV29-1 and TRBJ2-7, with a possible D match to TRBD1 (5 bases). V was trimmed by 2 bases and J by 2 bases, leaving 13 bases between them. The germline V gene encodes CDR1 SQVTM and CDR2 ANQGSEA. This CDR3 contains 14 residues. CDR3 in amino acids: CSVERAQGPYEQYF. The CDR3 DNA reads TGCAGCGTTGAACGTGCTCAGGGTCCCTACGAGCAGTACTTC.

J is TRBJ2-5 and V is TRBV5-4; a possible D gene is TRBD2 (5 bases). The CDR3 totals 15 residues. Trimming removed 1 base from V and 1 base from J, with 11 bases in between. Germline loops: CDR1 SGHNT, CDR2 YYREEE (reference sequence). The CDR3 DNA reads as TGTGCCAGCAGCTTGCGGCTAGCCCCCCAAGAGACCCAGTACTTC. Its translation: CASSLRLAPQETQYF.